These 12 T cell receptor beta chains originate from one sample sequenced in a study. Each CDR3 protein is one row after TCRdb ran MiXCR on the RT-PCR reads. The sample shows around 700,000 distinct CDR3 sequences, about 14% of them seen only once. The sequencing input was memory CD4+ T cells from blood. Receptors were obtained from a female donor in good health, serving as a healthy control.

This chain connects TRBV7-9 to TRBJ1-1, with D possibly TRBD1 on 5 matching bases. This CDR3 comprises 15 residues. Trimming removed 1 base from V and 4 bases from J, with 13 bases in between. The germline V gene has CDR1 SEHNR and CDR2 FQNEAQ (reference sequence). This chain's CDR3 is CASSLGGSGRTEAFF. For the CDR3, the DNA is TGTGCCAGCAGCTTAGGAGGATCGGGGCGCACTGAAGCTTTCTTT.

The genes are TRBV4-3 and TRBJ2-7; TRBD2 is a possible D gene (5 bases). V was pared by 3 bases and J by 5 bases, with 11 bases between. The CDR3 loop spans 13 amino acids. The V gene's germline CDR1 is LGHNA and CDR2 YSLEER. CDR3 sequence reads: CASSQRYGDEQYF. As DNA, the CDR3 is TGCGCCAGCAGCCAGCGCTACGGGGACGAGCAGTACTTC.

This clonotype was picked up a small number of times. CDR3 sequence (DNA): TGTGCCAGCAGCCCCCGACCAAATTACGGTCTGAGCTCCTACAATGAGCAGTTCTTC. Encoded protein: CASSPRPNYGLSSYNEQFF. The chain is built from TRBV7-2 and TRBJ2-1, with D unresolved. Per the germline V gene, CDR1 is SGHTA and CDR2 is FQGNSA. The CDR3 contains 19 residues. V dropped 5 bases and J dropped 0 bases, with 23 bases sitting between them.

This rearrangement joins TRBV2 to TRBJ2-7; 8 nucleotides match TRBD1. Unmatched junction bases numbered 6, after V lost 3 bases and J lost 5 bases. Germline CDR1 SNHLY, CDR2 FYNNEI. The CDR3 has 14 amino acids. The CDR3: CASSEGSGGDEQYF. Here the CDR3 DNA reads TGTGCCAGCAGTGAGGGGTCAGGGGGCGACGAGCAGTACTTC.

Regarding this clonotype: Just one base apart from a much larger clone, this may be a read error. The CDR3 carries no conserved terminal phenylalanine or tryptophan, so it likely arises from a read error. The chain employs TRBV5-1 and TRBJ2-2; no definite D call. V was trimmed by 1 base and J by 1 base, leaving 8 bases between them. The CDR3 has 15 amino acids. Germline CDR1 is SGHRS and CDR2 is YFSETQ. CDR3 residues: CASSLIEQNTGELFI. The CDR3 coding sequence is TGCGCCAGCAGCTTGATCGAGCAGAACACCGGGGAGCTGTTTATT.

This chain links TRBV20-1 with TRBJ1-1; tentatively, D is TRBD1 (6 bases). The CDR3 runs to 12 residues. Looked up from germline, CDR1 is DFQATT and CDR2 is SNEGSKA (reference sequence). Trimming took off 4 bases at V and 1 base at J, with 7 bases between the two ends. CDR3 sequence: CSAKQGNTEAFF. DNA of the CDR3: TGCAGTGCTAAACAGGGGAACACTGAAGCTTTCTTT.

This clonotype was found many times. V usage is TRBV7-2 and J usage is TRBJ2-1; no clear D gene. Looked up from germline, CDR1 is SGHTA and CDR2 is FQGNSA. This CDR3 spans 12 amino acids. Trimming took off 5 bases at V and 6 bases at J, with 8 bases between the two ends. Here the CDR3 reads CASSPTSNEQFF. Written as DNA, the CDR3 is TGTGCCAGCAGCCCGACGTCCAATGAGCAGTTCTTC.

This clonotype showed up just a few times. V is TRBV4-3 and J is TRBJ2-7; 9 bases align to TRBD1. This CDR3 has 16 amino acids. CDR1 is LGHNA and CDR2 is YSLEER in the germline V gene. The ends lost 2 bases at V and 2 bases at J; junction bases unmatched: 7. The CDR3 protein is CASSQSWTGAAYEQYF. CDR3 nucleotides: TGCGCCAGCAGCCAAAGTTGGACAGGGGCCGCCTACGAGCAGTACTTC.

This clonotype was counted at least ten times. This chain links TRBV7-8 with TRBJ2-2; no clear D. The V and J ends lost 7 bases and 6 bases respectively, with 21 bases between them. The CDR3 extends over 16 amino acids. CDR1 is SGHVS, CDR2 FQNEAQ, per germline. CDR3 residues: CASTPRFSVGSGELFF. CDR3 sequence (DNA): TGTGCCAGCACCCCTAGGTTTTCAGTGGGGTCCGGGGAGCTGTTTTTT.

A few counts support this clonotype. V is TRBV7-2 and J is TRBJ1-4, with a tentative D call TRBD1 (6 bases). Trimming took 6 bases from V and 2 from J, leaving 13 bases between them. In germline, CDR1 is SGHTA, CDR2 FQGNSA. This CDR3 spans 15 amino acids. CDR3: CASRPDSATNEKLFF. The CDR3 nucleotides are TGTGCCAGCAGGCCGGACAGTGCTACTAATGAAAAACTGTTTTTT.

V is TRBV6-1 and J is TRBJ1-5, with D possibly TRBD1 on 6 matching bases. The CDR3 runs to 15 residues. Germline V CDR1 and CDR2: MNHNS, SASEGT. Trimming took 2 bases from V and 7 from J, leaving 15 bases between them. Written as DNA, the CDR3 is TGTGCCAGCAGTGAATTCTGGGGGCTAGGACAGCCCCAGCATTTT. It codes for CASSEFWGLGQPQHF.

This chain joins TRBV7-2 and TRBJ2-7; D gene unclear. The CDR3 is 14 amino acids. Looked up from germline, CDR1 is SGHTA and CDR2 is FQGNSA. Trimming cost V 2 bases and J 3 bases, with 11 bases left between them. CDR3 DNA: TGTGCCAGCAGCTTAAAGGATACAATCTACGAGCAGTACTTC. Encoded protein: CASSLKDTIYEQYF.